Listed below are T cell receptor beta chains from one sample, sequenced in a study of identical twins. TCRdb analysed the 5' RACE reads with MiXCR anew, one entry per CDR3 protein. The sample consists of 500,000 to 650,000 distinct CDR3 sequences, less than 9% of them appearing once. The data were also submitted as part of a second study, on yellow fever vaccine responses in identical twins.

The sequencing input was PBMCs. The receptor source for this set is a woman aged 18-29 years in good health. Both conserved end residues are part of each CDR3. The order of the fields is clone size, V gene, J gene, D gene, CDR3 protein, CDR3 DNA. A D gene is named only where the DNA matches it firmly. The size field is filled for only some rows; it gives once, few, many or a size class.

>.|TRBV15|TRBJ2-5|.
CATSRGPGGAEETQYF
TGTGCCACCAGCAGAGGCCCAGGGGGGGCCGAGGAGACCCAGTACTTC
>many|TRBV12-3/TRBV12-4|TRBJ1-3|.
CASSYRQSSGNTIYF
TGTGCCAGCAGCTATAGACAGAGCTCTGGAAACACCATATATTTT
>many|TRBV7-2|TRBJ2-3|TRBD1
CASSGPGQGPDTQYF
TGTGCCAGCAGCGGTCCGGGACAGGGCCCAGATACGCAGTATTTT
>many|TRBV15|TRBJ2-2|TRBD1
CATSRWGQGRTGELFF
TGTGCCACCAGCAGGTGGGGACAGGGACGAACCGGGGAGCTGTTTTTT
>few|TRBV2|TRBJ1-1|.
CASVRAMNTEAFF
TGTGCCAGCGTTCGGGCCATGAACACTGAAGCTTTCTTT
>many|TRBV7-9|TRBJ2-1|.
CASSLGGLYNEQFF
TGTGCCAGCAGCTTAGGCGGGTTGTACAATGAGCAGTTCTTC
>.|TRBV3-1|TRBJ2-1|.
CASSLPASRYNEQFF
TGTGCCAGCAGCCTTCCAGCTAGCAGATACAATGAGCAGTTCTTC
>many|TRBV4-1|TRBJ1-5|.
CASSQEGRSNQPQHF
TGCGCCAGCAGTCAAGAGGGCAGATCCAATCAGCCCCAGCATTTT
>many|TRBV4-1|TRBJ2-1|.
CASSQEGSVYEQFF
TGCGCCAGCAGCCAAGAGGGGTCTGTGTATGAGCAGTTCTTC
>few|TRBV7-3|TRBJ2-5|TRBD2
CASSSTSGRAWETQYF
TGTGCCAGCAGCTCGACTAGCGGGAGGGCGTGGGAGACCCAGTACTTC
>few|TRBV12-3/TRBV12-4|TRBJ1-6|.
CASSFNGTPLHF
TGTGCCAGCAGTTTCAACGGTACACCCCTCCACTTT
>few|TRBV12-3/TRBV12-4|TRBJ1-1|.
CATKRAGGTNTEAFF
TGTGCCACAAAGCGGGCGGGGGGGACGAACACTGAAGCTTTCTTT
>few|TRBV5-1|TRBJ2-5|TRBD2
CASSLDLGGGGAKTQYF
TGCGCCAGCAGCTTGGACCTTGGCGGCGGGGGGGCGAAGACCCAGTACTTC
>.|TRBV15|TRBJ1-5|.
CATSRAFPHQPQHF
TGTGCCACCAGCAGAGCATTCCCCCATCAGCCCCAGCATTTT
>.|TRBV5-1|TRBJ2-5|.
CASSSSRRGETQYF
TGCGCCAGCAGCTCATCTCGGAGGGGAGAGACCCAGTACTTC
>few|TRBV20-1|TRBJ2-1|TRBD2
CSAREGLAGGPSYNEQFF
TGCAGTGCTAGAGAAGGACTAGCGGGTGGCCCCTCCTACAATGAGCAGTTCTTC
>.|TRBV9|TRBJ2-1|.
CASSTDGNNEQFF
TGTGCCAGCAGCACGGACGGAAACAATGAGCAGTTCTTC
>.|TRBV7-9|TRBJ1-1|TRBD1
CASSQNLGQLNTEAFF
TGTGCCAGCAGCCAAAACTTGGGACAGCTGAACACTGAAGCTTTCTTT
>many|TRBV12-3/TRBV12-4|TRBJ2-5|TRBD1
CASRRDRAQETQYF
TGTGCCAGCAGGCGGGACAGGGCCCAAGAGACCCAGTACTTC
>few|TRBV2|TRBJ1-6|.
CASIRGSDSPLHF
TGTGCCAGCATAAGGGGCAGCGATTCACCCCTCCACTTT
>.|TRBV27|TRBJ2-6|.
CASSPPNSGANVLTF
TGTGCCAGCAGTCCCCCAAACTCTGGGGCCAACGTCCTGACTTTC
>many|TRBV20-1|TRBJ2-1|TRBD2
CSARTGTSGYNEQFF
TGCAGTGCTAGAACGGGGACTAGCGGCTACAATGAGCAGTTCTTC
>.|TRBV12-3/TRBV12-4|TRBJ1-1|TRBD1
CASSPYQGGTEAFF
TGTGCCAGCAGTCCATACCAGGGGGGGACTGAAGCTTTCTTT
>few|TRBV6-5|TRBJ2-1|.
CASSYGGVANEQFF
TGTGCCAGCAGTTACGGAGGGGTAGCCAATGAGCAGTTCTTC
>.|TRBV7-9|TRBJ2-5|TRBD2
CASSLALSGGSETQYF
TGTGCCAGCAGCTTAGCGCTTAGCGGGGGTTCGGAGACCCAGTACTTC
>many|TRBV12-3/TRBV12-4|TRBJ2-1|TRBD2
CASAETGGSNEQFF
TGTGCCAGCGCCGAGACCGGGGGGTCCAATGAGCAGTTCTTC
>many|TRBV28|TRBJ2-7|TRBD2
CASSLVASGSSYEQYF
TGTGCCAGCAGTTTAGTCGCTAGCGGGAGCTCCTACGAGCAGTACTTC
>many|TRBV12-3/TRBV12-4|TRBJ2-1|TRBD1
CASRGGQGNYNEQFF
TGTGCCAGCCGGGGGGGACAGGGGAATTACAATGAGCAGTTCTTC
>few|TRBV29-1|TRBJ2-5|.
CSAGSYQETQYF
TGCAGCGCAGGGTCGTACCAAGAGACCCAGTACTTC
>.|TRBV6-1|TRBJ2-3|.
CASSEVRGDGAQYF
TGTGCCAGCAGTGAAGTTAGGGGTGATGGAGCGCAGTATTTT
>.|TRBV18|TRBJ2-1|TRBD2
CASSRLVAGGKTSSYNEQFF
TGTGCCAGCTCACGTCTGGTAGCGGGGGGGAAAACAAGCTCCTACAATGAGCAGTTCTTC
>many|TRBV29-1|TRBJ1-4|.
CSVEGTANNEKLFF
TGCAGCGTTGAAGGGACAGCGAATAATGAAAAACTGTTTTTT
>.|TRBV27|TRBJ2-7|.
CASRTSQGYEQYF
TGTGCCAGCAGGACGTCACAGGGTTACGAGCAGTACTTC
>.|TRBV12-5|TRBJ2-1|TRBD2
CASEERLAGVPEQFF
TGTGCTAGTGAGGAAAGGCTAGCGGGAGTTCCTGAGCAGTTCTTC
>many|TRBV12-3/TRBV12-4|TRBJ2-7|.
CASSRTGIYEQYF
TGTGCCAGCAGTCGTACAGGTATATACGAGCAGTACTTC
>many|TRBV12-3/TRBV12-4|TRBJ2-7|.
CASSPMDSGPYEQYF
TGTGCCAGCAGTCCCATGGATAGCGGTCCCTACGAGCAGTACTTC
>few|TRBV28|TRBJ2-4|TRBD1
CASQASGTVKNIQYF
TGTGCCAGCCAAGCCTCCGGGACAGTAAAAAACATTCAGTACTTC
>.|TRBV10-3|TRBJ1-1|TRBD1
CAISPGQVNTEAFF
TGTGCCATCAGCCCGGGACAGGTAAACACTGAAGCTTTCTTT
>.|TRBV9|TRBJ2-5|.
CASSPRQVWWETQYF
TGTGCCAGCAGCCCAAGACAGGTGTGGTGGGAGACCCAGTACTTC
>few|TRBV20-1|TRBJ1-4|.
CSARDREYRADEKLFF
TGCAGTGCTAGAGATCGAGAGTACAGGGCTGATGAAAAACTGTTTTTT
>few|TRBV20-1|TRBJ2-7|TRBD1
CSASGDRVEGEQYF
TGCAGTGCTAGCGGGGACAGGGTGGAAGGGGAGCAGTACTTC
>many|TRBV10-3|TRBJ2-2|.
CAISPGPNTGELFF
TGTGCCATCAGTCCGGGACCTAACACCGGGGAGCTGTTTTTT